Listed below are T cell receptor beta chains from one sample, sequenced in a study of OX40 agonist ivuxolimab in advanced cancers. This table comes from immunoSEQ multiplex PCR, and its TCRdb copy is limited to in-frame clones, with some not included. Of tens of thousands of clones in the sample, about four fifths were seen once. This specimen was CD4+ or CD8+ T cells sorted from blood, taken in a trial of the OX40 agonist ivuxolimab. The receptors were sampled from an adult with an advanced solid tumor such as melanoma, head and neck, liver or kidney cancer. Each CDR3 is given with its conserved first and last residue. The D gene is left open where the match is weak. Clone size appears in some rows only: once, few, many, or a class for an expanded clone.

size: .
J: TRBJ2-5
D: .
V: TRBV7-3
CDR3: CASSFTGTPEETQYF
DNA: TGTGCCAGCAGCTTTACCGGGACTCCAGAAGAGACCCAGTACTTC

size: once
J: TRBJ2-7
D: .
V: TRBV10-3
CDR3: CAISATGPNEQYF
DNA: TGTGCCATCAGTGCGACAGGCCCCAACGAGCAGTACTTC

size: .
J: TRBJ2-7
D: .
V: TRBV5-4
CDR3: CASSFGGWDFGEQYF
DNA: TGTGCCAGCAGCTTTGGCGGATGGGATTTTGGGGAGCAGTACTTC

size: once
J: TRBJ2-2
D: TRBD1
V: TRBV6-1
CDR3: CASSEVLGRGTGELFF
DNA: TGTGCCAGCAGTGAAGTTTTAGGCAGGGGGACCGGGGAGCTGTTTTTT

size: .
J: TRBJ2-1
D: TRBD2
V: TRBV20-1
CDR3: CSAPGGGSQFF
DNA: TGCAGTGCACCCGGGGGGGGCTCCCAGTTCTTC

size: .
J: TRBJ1-2
D: .
V: TRBV5-1
CDR3: CASSLDGRDYGYTF
DNA: TGCGCCAGCAGCTTGGATGGCAGAGACTATGGCTACACCTTC

size: .
J: TRBJ1-1
D: .
V: TRBV11-2
CDR3: CASSSTGGGTEAFF
DNA: TGTGCCAGCAGCTCGACAGGCGGGGGCACTGAAGCTTTCTTT

size: .
J: TRBJ1-2
D: .
V: TRBV2
CDR3: CASSGNNYGYTF
DNA: TGTGCCAGCAGTGGAAATAACTATGGCTACACCTTC

size: .
J: TRBJ1-5
D: .
V: TRBV2
CDR3: CASSATPQGNRLSNQPQHF
DNA: TGTGCCAGCAGTGCCACCCCCCAGGGGAATAGGCTCAGCAATCAGCCCCAGCATTTT

size: .
J: TRBJ2-7
D: .
V: TRBV5-1
CDR3: CASSLGQSEEQYF
DNA: TGCGCCAGCAGCTTGGGACAGAGTGAAGAGCAGTACTTC

size: .
J: TRBJ1-5
D: .
V: TRBV19
CDR3: CASRTSLMREDQPQHF
DNA: TGTGCCAGTAGGACCTCTTTAATGAGGGAAGATCAGCCCCAGCATTTT

size: few
J: TRBJ1-1
D: .
V: TRBV4-3
CDR3: CASSQDLAAMNTEAFF
DNA: TGCGCCAGCAGCCAAGATCTGGCGGCCATGAACACTGAAGCTTTCTTT